These 5 T cell receptor beta chains originate from one sample sequenced in a study of early T cells in non-severe SARS-CoV-2 infection. One entry per CDR3 protein, called by TCRdb with MiXCR from the 5' RACE reads. The data contain about 28,000 distinct CDR3 sequences, more than 4% of them singletons. The sequenced material came from whole blood. The receptors originated from an adult who was a healthcare worker with PCR-confirmed SARS-CoV-2 infection or an uninfected control (not recorded which).

This clonotype was detected ten times or more. The chain recombines TRBV5-6 with TRBJ2-1, with D possibly being TRBD2 (6 bases). Germline V gene data show CDR1 as SGHDT and CDR2 as YYEEEE. The CDR3 totals 15 residues. V lost 6 bases and J 3 bases, leaving 16 bases between the germline ends. The CDR3 coding sequence is TGTGCCAGCACCGCGCCGGGAGTAAGCTACAATGAGCAGTTCTTC. This gives the protein CASTAPGVSYNEQFF.

This clonotype was seen at least ten times. The V and J genes are TRBV11-2 and TRBJ2-7; D is uncertain. Germline CDR1 reads SGHAT; CDR2 reads FQNNGV. Trimming cost V 5 bases and J 3 bases, with 5 bases left between them. CDR3 length: 11 residues. CDR3 bases: TGTGCCAGCAGCCATGTCTACGAGCAGTACTTC. Its translation is CASSHVYEQYF.

A few counts support this clonotype. This chain uses TRBV7-6 with TRBJ2-1; 12 bases line up with TRBD1. V dropped 4 bases and J dropped 8; count of bases not matched to a gene: 9. The germline V gene encodes CDR1 SGHVS and CDR2 FNYEAQ. The CDR3 totals 16 residues. The CDR3 DNA is TGTGCCAGCAGCTCTACAAGGGACAGGGGGCTCTATGAGCAGTTCTTC. Translation: CASSSTRDRGLYEQFF.

The V gene is TRBV5-1, the J gene TRBJ2-7, with D perhaps matching TRBD1 or TRBD2 (5 bases each). Germline lookup yields CDR1 SGHRS and CDR2 YFSETQ. This CDR3 has 14 residues. V gave up 3 bases and J gave up 3 bases, with 13 bases separating them. The CDR3 here is CASSWETAFYEQYF. For the CDR3, the DNA is TGCGCCAGCAGCTGGGAGACAGCCTTCTACGAGCAGTACTTC.

This clonotype came up a few times. The chain has TRBV5-1 and TRBJ2-5; TRBD2 matches at 10 bases. From germline, CDR1 is SGHRS and CDR2 YFSETQ. V shed 3 bases and J 2 bases; nucleotides not matched to a gene: 1. CDR3 size: 14 residues. The CDR3 region has the DNA TGCGCCAGCAGCTCTAGCGGGGGTCAAGAGACCCAGTACTTC. It encodes CASSSSGGQETQYF.